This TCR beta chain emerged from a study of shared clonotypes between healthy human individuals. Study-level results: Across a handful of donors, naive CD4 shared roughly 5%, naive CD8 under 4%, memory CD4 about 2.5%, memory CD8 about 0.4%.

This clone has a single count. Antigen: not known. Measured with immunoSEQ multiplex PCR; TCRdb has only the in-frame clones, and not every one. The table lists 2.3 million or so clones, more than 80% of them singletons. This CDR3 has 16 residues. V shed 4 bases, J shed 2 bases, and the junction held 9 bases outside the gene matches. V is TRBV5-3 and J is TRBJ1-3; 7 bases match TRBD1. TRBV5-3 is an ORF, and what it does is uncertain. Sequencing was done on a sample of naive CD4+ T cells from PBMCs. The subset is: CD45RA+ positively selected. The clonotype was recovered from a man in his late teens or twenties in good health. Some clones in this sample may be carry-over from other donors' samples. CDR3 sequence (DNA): TGTGCCAGAAGCCCAAGGACAGGAAAGGCTGGAAACACCATATATTTT. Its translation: CARSPRTGKAGNTIYF.